The text below deals with one T cell receptor (beta chain). The data derive from a study of blood T cell repertoires in COVID-19. Study-level information: Samples representing acute and convalescent COVID-19 were sourced from the United States, Italy and Spain. T cells, B-cell-depleted T cells, or PBMCs provided the cDNA or gDNA that served as material.

There are 14 residues in the CDR3. Germline values: CDR1 GTSNPN, CDR2 SVGIG (reference sequence). J gave up 2 bases and V 1 base, and 3 bases lay outside the gene matches. Original processing notes: Estimated nucleated cell counts came from reference gene primer amplification. The assay was immunoSEQ multiplex PCR, and TCRdb's table has in-frame clones only and misses some. V and J calls and clone size are given by that table; D and trimming were obtained from the DNA. The sample consists of approximately 170,000 clones, more than 60% of them appearing once. The rearrangement uses TRBV30 and TRBJ2-7, with 9 bases matching TRBD1. The clonotype comes from a woman between 45 and 65 years old with acute or convalescent COVID-19. Specimen: peripheral blood. The CDR3 region has the DNA TGTGCCTGGAGTGCGGGGACAGGGACCTACGAGCAGTACTTC. It encodes CAWSAGTGTYEQYF. Supplemented by reference TRBV30 and TRBJ2-7, the full variable domain reads SQTIHQWPATLVQPVGSPLSLECTVEGTSNPNLYWYRQAAGRGLQLLFYSVGIGQISSEVPQNLSASRPQDRQFILSSKKLLLSDSGFYLCAWSAGTGTYEQYFGPGTRLTVT.